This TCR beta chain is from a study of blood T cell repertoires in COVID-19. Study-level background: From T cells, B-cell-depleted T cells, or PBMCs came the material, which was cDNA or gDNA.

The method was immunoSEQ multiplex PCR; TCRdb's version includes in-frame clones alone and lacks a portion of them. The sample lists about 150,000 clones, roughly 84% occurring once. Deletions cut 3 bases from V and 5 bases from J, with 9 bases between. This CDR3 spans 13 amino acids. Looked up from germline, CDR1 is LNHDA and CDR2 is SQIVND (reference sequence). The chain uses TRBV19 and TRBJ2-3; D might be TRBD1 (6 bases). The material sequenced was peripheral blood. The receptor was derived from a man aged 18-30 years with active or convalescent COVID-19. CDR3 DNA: TGTGCCAGTAGTATCACAGGGTTAGATACGCAGTATTTT. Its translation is CASSITGLDTQYF.